Below, 6 T cell receptor beta chains from the same sample are listed, as sequenced in a study of T cells in Graves' hyperthyroidism and ophthalmopathy. There were TCR beta CDR3 regions amplified from RNA transcripts. The HTBI set primed first-round TCR CDR3 RT-PCR. TCRdb fed the multiplex PCR reads into MiXCR, producing one record per CDR3 protein. The data contain 560,000 or so distinct CDR3 sequences, roughly 50% of them singletons. Sequenced sample: peripheral blood or thyroid tissue (not recorded which). The receptors were gathered from a woman under 30 with Graves' hyperthyroidism.

This rearrangement joins TRBV24-1 to TRBJ2-5, with 15 bases lining up with TRBD2. The CDR3 is 16 residues long. The germline V gene encodes CDR1 KGHDR and CDR2 SFDVKD. Trimming cost V 3 bases and J 5 bases; bases outside gene matches: 3. CDR3 nucleotide sequence: TGTGCCACCAGTGATCCTGGGACTAGCGGGAGGGAGACCCAGTACTTC. Residues: CATSDPGTSGRETQYF.

This clonotype was picked up a small number of times. The gene calls are TRBV7-8 and TRBJ1-4, with 9 bases fitting TRBD1. The V segment lost 5 bases and the J segment 8 bases; nucleotides outside the gene matches: 9. The CDR3 extends over 15 amino acids. CDR1 is SGHVS, CDR2 FQNEAQ, per germline. Written as DNA, the CDR3 is TGTGCCAGCAGCGCCGAACAGGGGGCTGAGGAAAAACTGTTTTTT. This gives the protein CASSAEQGAEEKLFF.

The chain combines TRBV5-1 with TRBJ2-7; D not resolved. Germline V gives CDR1 SGHRS, CDR2 YFSETQ. Trimming took off 4 bases at V and 2 bases at J, with 16 bases between the two ends. The CDR3 totals 15 residues. The chain's CDR3 is CASSPARALAYEQYF. CDR3 bases: TGCGCCAGCAGCCCTGCAAGGGCTCTTGCCTACGAGCAGTACTTC.

The chain uses TRBV20-1 and TRBJ2-5, with 12 nucleotides matching TRBD2. Unmatched junction bases numbered 4, after V lost 0 bases and J lost 5 bases. Per the germline V gene, CDR1 is DFQATT and CDR2 is SNEGSKA (reference sequence). CDR3 length: 15 residues. The CDR3 sequence: CSARELAGGWETQYF. The CDR3 bases are TGCAGTGCTAGAGAGCTAGCGGGAGGGTGGGAGACCCAGTACTTC.

This clonotype has only a few counts. The V and J genes are TRBV6-5 and TRBJ1-3; D is undetermined. The CDR3 spans 15 residues. Germline loops: CDR1 MNHEY, CDR2 SVGAGI. Trimming removed 0 bases from V and 0 bases from J, with 6 bases in between. CDR3 residues: CASSYSISSGNTIYF. In nucleotides, the CDR3 is TGTGCCAGCAGTTACTCGATCTCCTCTGGAAACACCATATATTTT.

In regard to this clonotype: Since a much larger clone is just one base distant, this may be a read error. The J gene is TRBJ1-1, the V gene TRBV29-1; a possible D gene is TRBD1 (6 bases). The CDR3 has 12 residues. The germline gives CDR1 SQVTM, CDR2 ANQGSEA. V dropped 7 bases and J dropped 6 bases, with 15 bases sitting between them. For the CDR3, the DNA is TGCAGCGGAGGACCCGGGGGCGCTGAAGCTTTCTTT. The encoded protein is CSGGPGGAEAFF.